This T cell receptor (beta chain) was recovered during a study of blood T cell repertoires in COVID-19. TCRdb's copy holds only in-frame clones and misses some; the assay was immunoSEQ multiplex PCR. The sample gives about 140,000 clones, over 70% of which show up once; 5.2% is in the top ten. V gave up 3 bases and J gave up 7 bases; unmatched junction bases: 2. CDR3 length: 12 residues. CDR1 is MDHEN and CDR2 is SYDVKM in the germline V gene. The TCR comes from a man in his 70s who had been exposed to COVID-19. The chain links TRBV28 to TRBJ2-7, with 8 bases lining up with TRBD1. Sequencing input: PBMCs or T cells enriched from blood (not recorded which). CDR3 sequence reads: CASSLGQVEQYF. The CDR3, as DNA: TGTGCCAGCAGTTTGGGACAGGTGGAGCAGTACTTC.